This T cell receptor (beta chain) was captured by sequencing in a study of identical twins. Study outcomes and limitations: Within cord blood, abundant beta clonotypes carried fewer insertions, but memory repertoires showed no such trend. Modelling approaches yielded underestimates of out-of-frame TCR alpha sharing between monozygotic twins.

In the case of this clonotype: Its antigen remains unknown.

Healthy Caucasian individuals made up all the donors. Looked up from germline, CDR1 is SGHTA and CDR2 is FQGNSA. The CDR3 spans 15 residues. J gave up 6 bases and V 0 bases, and 6 bases lay outside the gene matches. Through template switching, a universal primer site was introduced, and the cDNA contained unique molecular identifiers. One entry per CDR3 protein, called by TCRdb with MiXCR from the 5' RACE reads. The table includes 1.5 million to 2 million distinct CDR3 sequences, 25% to 35% detected once. Material for sequencing was cord blood. This TCR was recovered from a newborn girl in good health. This chain uses TRBV7-2 with TRBJ1-2; 8 bases agree with TRBD1. CDR3 residues: CASSLARTGLDGYTF. The DNA of the CDR3 is TGTGCCAGCAGCTTAGCCCGGACAGGGCTAGATGGCTACACCTTC.